The clone carrying this T cell receptor beta chain was seen a few times. The antigen remains unidentified. Primers used in a second PCR of about 6 to 11 cycles were a sample-barcoded 5' primer and a J-beta primer mix. In TCRdb, the 5' RACE reads were re-called with MiXCR into one record per CDR3 protein. The data hold more than 1,400,000 distinct CDR3 sequences, with 42% observed a single time. This record comes from a study of blood T cells in healthy people across ages. Study observations and caveats: The study could not conclusively compare naive and antigen-experienced cells, given its unsorted PBMCs.

The CDR3 covers 11 residues. Trimming cost V 9 bases and J 4 bases, with 7 bases left between them. Per the germline V gene, CDR1 is MGHDK and CDR2 is SYGVNS. Each individual donor underwent a draw of approximately 9.8 milliliters of peripheral blood. The source material was blood. The genes are TRBV25-1 and TRBJ2-1; D call uncertain. The sequence was collected from a young woman in good health. Here the CDR3 reads CASAQYNEQFF. The CDR3, as DNA: TGTGCCAGTGCCCAGTACAATGAGCAGTTCTTC.